This record concerns one T cell receptor beta chain sequence. Its antigen is currently unknown. CDR3 length: 13 amino acids. V was shortened by 6 bases and J by 2 bases, with 11 bases between the two germline ends. CDR1 is SNHLY and CDR2 is FYNNEI in the germline V gene. Generated by immunoSEQ multiplex PCR, the TCRdb table keeps only in-frame clones and is missing some. Of about 50,000 clones in the sample, around 88% are singletons; the top ten hold around 0.56%. These data come from a study of OX40 agonist ivuxolimab in advanced cancers. The study, taken as a whole, reports: Normalized T-cell clonal expansion was also low in some nonresponders. Clonal expansion by week 6 occurred in CD4+ and CD8+ blood T cells (at 0.1 to 3.0 mg/kg). Which antigen the expanded peripheral T cells recognized is unknown.

Sequencing was performed on CD4+ or CD8+ T cells sorted from blood, taken in a trial of the OX40 agonist ivuxolimab. This chain connects TRBV2 to TRBJ2-7; the D is unclear. This TCR was recovered from an adult with an advanced solid tumor such as melanoma, head and neck, liver or kidney cancer. As DNA, the CDR3 is TGTGCCAGCAGCCTCCAGGTTACCTACGAGCAGTACTTC. Protein: CASSLQVTYEQYF.